This record concerns one T cell receptor (beta chain) sequence. Its matching antigen is unknown. CDR1 is SGDLS and CDR2 is YYNGEE in the germline V gene. V lost 0 bases, J lost 5 bases, and 8 bases lay in between. The CDR3 contains 13 residues. Execution of the assay was at deep level. Genomic DNA of every subset was divided equally among multiple immunoSEQ plates. Assay: immunoSEQ multiplex PCR; the TCRdb copy retains only in-frame clones and omits some. The sample carries about 480,000 clones, 75% to 80% recorded once. The data originate from a study of shared clonotypes between healthy human individuals. Overall study: A few men and two women, aged 18 to 49, were donors.

Notes on the study in general: In this cohort, only blood was sampled, and tissue repertoires likely differ.

Sequenced material: PBMCs. The receptor's source is a woman in her forties in good health. Some clones in this sample may be carry-over from other donors' samples. The genes are TRBV9 and TRBJ2-5; D is perhaps TRBD2 (6 bases). CDR3 nucleotides: TGTGCCAGCAGCGTAGTTGGGGGGGAGACCCAGTACTTC. Its translation: CASSVVGGETQYF.